This record concerns one T cell receptor (beta chain) sequence. The sample comes from a study of T cell changes during pregnancy in multiple sclerosis. This CDR3 spans 15 amino acids. The V gene's germline CDR1 is LNHDA and CDR2 SQIVND (reference sequence). Profiling relied on immunoSEQ multiplex PCR, and the TCRdb table lists in-frame clones only, not all of them. The table lists some 51,000 clones, 90% to 95% of them singletons. The sequence came from a female donor with multiple sclerosis, enrolled in a pregnancy study. The gene calls are TRBV19 and TRBJ2-1, with 8 bases identical to TRBD2. The sequences come from CD4+ T cells from peripheral blood mononuclear cells, collected in the second trimester of pregnancy. The CDR3 sequence is CASKPGLAGYNEQFF. The DNA of the CDR3 is TGTGCGAGCAAACCCGGGCTAGCGGGTTACAATGAGCAGTTCTTC.